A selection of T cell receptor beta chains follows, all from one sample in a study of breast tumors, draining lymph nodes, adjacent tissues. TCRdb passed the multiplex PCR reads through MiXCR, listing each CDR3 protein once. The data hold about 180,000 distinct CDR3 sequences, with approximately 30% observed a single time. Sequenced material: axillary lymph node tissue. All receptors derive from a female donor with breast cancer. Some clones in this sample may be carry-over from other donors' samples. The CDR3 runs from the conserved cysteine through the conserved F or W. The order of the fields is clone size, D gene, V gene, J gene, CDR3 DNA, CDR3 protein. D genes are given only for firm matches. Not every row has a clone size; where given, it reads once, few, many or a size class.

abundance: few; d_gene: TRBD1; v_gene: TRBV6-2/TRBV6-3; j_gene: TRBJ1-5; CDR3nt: TGTGCCAGCAGACCTACAGGGGGCCGCAATCAGCCCCAGCATTTT; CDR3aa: CASRPTGGRNQPQHF
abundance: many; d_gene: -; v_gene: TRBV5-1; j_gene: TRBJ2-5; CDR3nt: TGCGCCAGCAGCAGGACAAACGAAGAGACCCAGTACTTC; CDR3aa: CASSRTNEETQYF
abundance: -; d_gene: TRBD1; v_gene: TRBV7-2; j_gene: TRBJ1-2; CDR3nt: TGTGCCAGCAGCTCAGCCGGGACAGGGAGGTATGGCTACACCTTC; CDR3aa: CASSSAGTGRYGYTF
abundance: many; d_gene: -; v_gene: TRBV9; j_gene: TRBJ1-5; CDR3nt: TGTGCCAGCAGCGGAGGGGATCAGCCCCAGCATTTT; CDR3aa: CASSGGDQPQHF
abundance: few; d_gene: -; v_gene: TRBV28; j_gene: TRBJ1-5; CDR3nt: TGTGCCAGCAGTCCCCCGGCTAATCAGCCCCAGCATTTT; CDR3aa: CASSPPANQPQHF
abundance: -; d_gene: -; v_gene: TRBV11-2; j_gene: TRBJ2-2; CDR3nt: TGTGCCAGCAGCTTAGGAATGAAGGGTGTCGGGGAGCTGTTTTTT; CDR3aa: CASSLGMKGVGELFF
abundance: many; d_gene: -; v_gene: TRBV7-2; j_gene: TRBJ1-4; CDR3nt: TGTGCCAGCAGCCCGGGGGGGAGGGCCGATGAAAAACTGTTTTTT; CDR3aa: CASSPGGRADEKLFF
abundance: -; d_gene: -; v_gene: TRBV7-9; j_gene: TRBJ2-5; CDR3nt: TGTGCCAGCAGCTTAAGGGCCCAGTACTTC; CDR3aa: CASSLRAQYF
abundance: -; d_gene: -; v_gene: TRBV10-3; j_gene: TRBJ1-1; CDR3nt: TGTGCCAGCAGTGTTGAGGGGAACACTGAAGCTTTCTTT; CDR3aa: CASSVEGNTEAFF
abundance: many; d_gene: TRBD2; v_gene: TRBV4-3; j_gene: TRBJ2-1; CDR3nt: TGCGCCAGGGCGGGGGGGCCCGTTGACAATGAGCAGTTCTTC; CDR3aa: CARAGGPVDNEQFF
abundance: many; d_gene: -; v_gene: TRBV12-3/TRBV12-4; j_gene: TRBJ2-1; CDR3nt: TGTGCCAGCAGCCGGGGGAGCTCCTACAATGAGCAGTTCTTC; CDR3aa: CASSRGSSYNEQFF
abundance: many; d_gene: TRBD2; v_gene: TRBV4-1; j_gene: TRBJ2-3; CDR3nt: TGCGCCAGCAGCCCGTCTAGCGGGGGCACAGATACGCAGTATTTT; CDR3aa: CASSPSSGGTDTQYF
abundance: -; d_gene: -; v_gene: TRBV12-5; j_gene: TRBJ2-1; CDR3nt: TGTGCTAGTGGTTTCGGATGGACAGTCTCGGTCAATGAGCAGTTCTTC; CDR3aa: CASGFGWTVSVNEQFF
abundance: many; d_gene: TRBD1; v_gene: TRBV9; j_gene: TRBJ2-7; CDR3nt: TGTGCCAGCAGCGTAGTCGAAGGGACAGGGTTAAACGAGCAGTACTTC; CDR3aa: CASSVVEGTGLNEQYF
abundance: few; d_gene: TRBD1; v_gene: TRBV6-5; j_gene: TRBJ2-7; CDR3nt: TGTGCCAGCAGACACCTTGGACAGGGAACGGGCGAGCAGTACTTC; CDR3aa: CASRHLGQGTGEQYF
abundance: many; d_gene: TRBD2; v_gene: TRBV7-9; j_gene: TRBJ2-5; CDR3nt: TGTGCCAGCAGCCCCGGACTAGCGGGGTGGGAGACCCAGTACTTC; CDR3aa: CASSPGLAGWETQYF
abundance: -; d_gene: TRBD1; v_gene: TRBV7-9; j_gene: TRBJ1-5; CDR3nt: TGTGCCAGCAGCTCCCTGGACGGGACAGGGGGCTATAGCAATCAGCCCCAGCATTTT; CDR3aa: CASSSLDGTGGYSNQPQHF
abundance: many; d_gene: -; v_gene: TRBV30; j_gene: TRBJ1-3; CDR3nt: TGTGCCTGGAGGGGCAGGGGAAGAGGAAACACCATATATTTT; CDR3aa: CAWRGRGRGNTIYF
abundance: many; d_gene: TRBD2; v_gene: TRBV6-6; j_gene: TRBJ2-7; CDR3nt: TGTGCCAGCTCCCTTCGGGAGGGCGAGCAGTACTTC; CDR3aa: CASSLREGEQYF
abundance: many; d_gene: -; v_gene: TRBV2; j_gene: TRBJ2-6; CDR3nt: TGTGCCAGCAGAGGAACAGGGTACTTCGGCTCTGGGGCCAACGTCCTGACTTTC; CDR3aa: CASRGTGYFGSGANVLTF
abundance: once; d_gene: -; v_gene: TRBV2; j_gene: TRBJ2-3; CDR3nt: TGTGCCAGCACCCAGGGCGAGGAGTCAGATACGCAGTATTTT; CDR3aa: CASTQGEESDTQYF
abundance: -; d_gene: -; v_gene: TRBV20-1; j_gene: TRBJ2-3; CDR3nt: TGCAGTGCTAGAGCCCGGGCGGGAAGCACAGATACGCAGTATTTT; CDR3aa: CSARARAGSTDTQYF
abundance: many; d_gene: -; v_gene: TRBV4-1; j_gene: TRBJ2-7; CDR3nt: TGCGCCAGCAGCCAAGTTACGGAGGGGAAGCAGTACTTC; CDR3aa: CASSQVTEGKQYF
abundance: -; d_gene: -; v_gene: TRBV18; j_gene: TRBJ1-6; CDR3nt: TGTGCCAGCTCACCACGGGCAGGCCTCCACTTT; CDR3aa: CASSPRAGLHF
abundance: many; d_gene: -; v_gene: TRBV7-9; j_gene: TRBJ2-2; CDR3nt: TGTGCCAGCAGCACGATAGTTGCCGGGGAGCTGTTTTTT; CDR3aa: CASSTIVAGELFF
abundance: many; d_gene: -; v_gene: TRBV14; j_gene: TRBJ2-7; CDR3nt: TGTGCCAGCAATAGGGCTGCCAACTCCTACGAGCAGTACTTC; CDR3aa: CASNRAANSYEQYF
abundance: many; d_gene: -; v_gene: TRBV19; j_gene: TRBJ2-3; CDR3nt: TGTGCCACAGCGGACATTTTCACAGATACGCAGTATTTT; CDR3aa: CATADIFTDTQYF
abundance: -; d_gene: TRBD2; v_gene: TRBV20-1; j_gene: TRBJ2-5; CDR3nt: TGCAGTGCTAGGCCGGGACTAGCGGGGGGGCCAGAGACCCAGTACTTC; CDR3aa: CSARPGLAGGPETQYF
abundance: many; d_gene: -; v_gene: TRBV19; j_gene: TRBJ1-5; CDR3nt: TGTGCCAGTAGTTTCCTCGGAGGGAATCAGCCCCAGCATTTT; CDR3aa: CASSFLGGNQPQHF